The subject of this entry is one T cell receptor beta chain. This receptor's antigen is unknown. No per-base quality is available; no much larger clone lies one base away. This entry comes from a study of regulatory T cells in long-lasting Graves disease (dated by TCRdb to the early 2020s). Some background on the complete study: To count as having persistent Graves' disease, a patient had to have received antithyroid drug treatment for over 5 years with TSH receptor autoantibodies remaining persistently positive. Patients with persistent Graves' disease were compared with patients with newly diagnosed Graves' disease using TCR sequencing and RNA sequencing of peripheral blood. The study was registered as a clinical trial and conducted in China. A total of 33 samples underwent TCR sequencing, from about 13 patients with persistent Graves' disease and approximately 20 patients with newly diagnosed Graves' disease. In the clinical cohort, patients with persistent Graves' disease had used antithyroid drugs for an average of about 10.3 years. Study-wide findings and limitations: As a limitation, the authors acknowledged that the small sample size may reduce accuracy. More public clonotypes were shared among persistent patients (around 2,600) than among newly diagnosed patients (more than 950). Only the TCR beta chain was sequenced and analyzed. Compared with newly diagnosed patients, persistent Graves' disease patients had lower TCR Shannon entropy and fewer highly expanded clones, which suggests clonal expansion. Peripheral blood alone was examined, since thyroid tissue, which constituted the primary lesion, could not be accessed.

Libraries were prepared through multiplex PCR. TCRdb names Illumina HiSeq 4000 as the instrument used. iRepertoire HTBI primers and Arm-PCR amplification of CDR3 regions were used to construct TCR beta libraries. Before sequencing, the PCR products went through gel purification. The original pipeline was this. A total of roughly 65 TRBV and 14 TRBJ segments were identified across samples and were used for gene usage analysis of CDR3 amino acid clonotypes. COPE and FqMerger were used to merge filtered high-quality paired reads into contigs. BLAST was used to align contigs to IMGT TRBV, TRBD and TRBJ reference genes, and CDR3 was defined according to IMGT. Clonotypes above 0.1% frequency were classified as highly expanded clones. Shannon entropy served as the measure of repertoire diversity, while the Gini coefficient captured V-J evenness. A clonotype found in more than one individual was treated as public. In-frame beta chains were kept once TCRdb had trimmed the public reads at Q25 with fastp and called clones with MiXCR. When rows share a CDR3 protein, they turn into one entry using the most common DNA and genes. The V and J calls shown here were made by TCRdb, not taken from the authors' results. This sample holds over 300,000 distinct CDR3 sequences; about 19% were observed only once. 25% to 35% of the sample comes from the top ten.

The time point tag for this specimen amounts to: persistent/refractory GD, antithyroid drugs over 5 years with positive TRAb. For both TCR sequencing and RNA sequencing, RNA was extracted from PBMCs in TRIzol. The diagnosis of Graves' disease followed American Thyroid Association guidelines. Patients were recruited from an endocrinology department in Xi'an, China. Each patient gave roughly 8.4 milliliters of peripheral blood, collected in an EDTA anticoagulant tube. Ficoll Paque Plus density gradient separation was used to isolate PBMCs, and no additional T cell sorting was done. An Agilent 2100 Bioanalyzer and agarose gel were used to check RNA quality, while a NanoDrop 2000 measured RNA concentration. The receptor's source is a female donor with Graves disease. The sequencing here drew on peripheral blood mononuclear cells (PBMCs), taken when the disease was refractory, from a patient treated with antithyroid drugs.

The DNA is as follows: TGTGCCAGTAGTGGCCGGACAGGTACTAAGGACGAGCAGTACTTC. Its amino acids are CASSGRTGTKDEQYF. The chain was built from TRBV19 and TRBJ2-7, with 7 bases matching TRBD1. The V end gives up 5 bases and the J end 5 bases, leaving 12 bases in the junction not matched to a gene. The CDR3 starts with the cysteine, ends with the phenylalanine, and has 15 residues. Of all the DNA, just the CDR3 is kept, 45 bases in frame from base 1. The germline V gene (reference sequence) provides CDR1 LNHDA and CDR2 SQIVND.